Listed below are T cell receptor beta chains from one sample, sequenced in a study of blood T cells in healthy people across ages. TCRdb itself ran the 5' RACE reads through MiXCR, one entry per CDR3 protein. The sample gives around 670,000 distinct CDR3 sequences, less than 35% of which show up once; 15% to 18% is in the top ten. Sequenced input: blood. These receptor sequences come from a woman aged 80 or older in good health. Each CDR3 is given with its conserved first and last residue. A D gene is named only where the DNA matches it firmly. Size tells how often a clone was seen (once, few, many) or the class of an expanded clone, and some rows leave it out.

D: .; J: TRBJ1-1; size: .; V: TRBV28; CDR3: CASSPHLGRAHTEAFF; DNA: TGTGCCAGCAGTCCGCACCTCGGGCGCGCCCACACTGAAGCTTTCTTT
D: .; J: TRBJ2-6; size: .; V: TRBV9; CDR3: CASSPTLRTAGQSFSGANVLTF; DNA: TGTGCCAGCAGCCCAACCTTACGAACGGCGGGACAGAGCTTCTCTGGGGCCAACGTCCTGACTTTC
D: .; J: TRBJ2-7; size: many; V: TRBV7-2; CDR3: CASSFSGGYEQYF; DNA: TGTGCCAGCAGCTTTAGTGGGGGCTACGAGCAGTACTTC
D: .; J: TRBJ2-4; size: many; V: TRBV12-3/TRBV12-4; CDR3: CASNTGLSLQYF; DNA: TGTGCCAGCAATACAGGGTTGTCCCTTCAGTACTTC
D: TRBD1; J: TRBJ1-2; size: many; V: TRBV6-5; CDR3: CASSRQGYGYTF; DNA: TGTGCCAGCAGTAGACAGGGGTATGGCTACACCTTC
D: TRBD1; J: TRBJ2-2; size: few; V: TRBV6-5; CDR3: CASSLQGAFGGELFF; DNA: TGTGCCAGCAGTCTACAGGGGGCCTTTGGCGGGGAGCTGTTTTTT
D: TRBD1; J: TRBJ2-7; size: .; V: TRBV2; CDR3: CASSRDRATKSYEQYF; DNA: TGTGCCAGCAGCCGGGACAGGGCAACGAAATCCTACGAGCAGTACTTC
D: .; J: TRBJ2-7; size: many; V: TRBV10-3; CDR3: CAISRSGDYEQYF; DNA: TGTGCCATCAGTCGATCCGGGGATTACGAGCAGTACTTC
D: TRBD2; J: TRBJ2-1; size: many; V: TRBV20-1; CDR3: CSAREVSSGYSYNEQFF; DNA: TGCAGTGCTAGAGAAGTCAGTAGCGGGTACTCCTACAATGAGCAGTTCTTC
D: .; J: TRBJ2-7; size: many; V: TRBV5-1; CDR3: CASSLLGASAGEQYF; DNA: TGCGCCAGCAGCTTGCTCGGAGCTAGCGCCGGCGAGCAGTACTTC
D: .; J: TRBJ1-2; size: .; V: TRBV2; CDR3: CASSEHSGGYTF; DNA: TGTGCCAGCAGTGAACACTCTGGCGGCTACACCTTC
D: TRBD2; J: TRBJ2-5; size: few; V: TRBV3-1; CDR3: CASSRLAGAGETQYF; DNA: TGTGCCAGCAGCAGACTAGCGGGGGCGGGGGAGACCCAGTACTTC
D: TRBD1; J: TRBJ2-1; size: many; V: TRBV5-1; CDR3: CASSTTGGASYNEQFF; DNA: TGCGCCAGCAGCACGACAGGGGGGGCCTCCTACAATGAGCAGTTCTTC
D: TRBD2; J: TRBJ2-3; size: many; V: TRBV12-3/TRBV12-4; CDR3: CASSLTLGGSSDTQYF; DNA: TGTGCCAGCAGTCTGACTTTGGGAGGGTCCTCAGATACGCAGTATTTT
D: TRBD1; J: TRBJ2-7; size: .; V: TRBV7-2; CDR3: CASSTRQGLNEQYF; DNA: TGTGCCAGCAGCACCCGACAGGGCCTGAACGAGCAGTACTTC